These 9 T cell receptor beta chains came from one sample sequenced in a study of CD8 T cells in ankylosing spondylitis. Study outcomes and limitations: Ankylosing spondylitis blood appeared to carry a characteristic TCR beta motif of fewer than 10 highly homologous variants.

No antigens are known for them. TCRdb reprocessed the 5' RACE reads with MiXCR, giving one entry per CDR3 protein. The sample yields about 540,000 distinct CDR3 sequences, about 13% seen once. Sequenced input: blood, either unsorted or a sorted T cell fraction (not recorded which). These receptors all come from a male donor with ankylosing spondylitis.

This clonotype has at least ten counts. V gene TRBV12-3 or TRBV12-4 combines with J gene TRBJ2-1; 9 nucleotides align to TRBD1. V lost 7 bases, J lost 7 bases, and 11 bases stayed unmatched. The CDR3 consists of 15 residues. CDR3 coding DNA: TGTGCCAGCAATCCCGGGACAGGGAAGAAGAATGAGCAGTTCTTC. Amino acids: CASNPGTGKKNEQFF.

The V and J genes are TRBV24-1 and TRBJ1-5, with D tentatively TRBD1 (5 bases). Germline values: CDR1 KGHDR, CDR2 SFDVKD. With 4 bases removed from V and 3 bases from J, the gap between germline ends came to 18 bases. The CDR3 has 17 amino acids. CDR3: CATSETKGAGNNQPQHF. The CDR3 DNA reads as TGTGCCACCAGTGAGACTAAAGGGGCAGGGAACAATCAGCCCCAGCATTTT.

V gene TRBV29-1 combines with J gene TRBJ1-1, with D perhaps TRBD1 (5 bases). The V and J ends lost 3 bases and 6 bases respectively, with 11 bases between them. Germline V CDR1 and CDR2: SQVTM, ANQGSEA. The CDR3 spans 12 residues. The CDR3 protein is CSVEQGGPEAFF. In DNA, the CDR3 is TGCAGCGTTGAGCAGGGAGGTCCTGAAGCTTTCTTT.

This clonotype was counted at least ten times. The chain has TRBV12-3 or TRBV12-4 and TRBJ2-1; 11 bases map to TRBD2. With 5 bases clipped from V and 6 bases from J, the junction kept 6 bases outside the gene matches. This CDR3 spans 15 amino acids. Written as DNA, the CDR3 is TGTGCCAGCAGTCCCGGGACTAGCGGAATCAATGAGCAGTTCTTC. Its translation: CASSPGTSGINEQFF.

This clonotype has ten or more counts. V usage is TRBV5-1 and J usage is TRBJ2-7, with unresolved D. This CDR3 is built from 13 residues. Germline V gene lookup returns CDR1 SGHRS and CDR2 YFSETQ. Between the trimmed V and J ends, which lost 2 bases and 2 bases, there was a span of 8 bases. The CDR3, as DNA: TGCGCCAGCAGCTTTATTGGGGCCTACGAGCAGTACTTC. Its protein product is CASSFIGAYEQYF. The full variable domain, completed using reference TRBV5-1 and TRBJ2-7, is KAGVTQTPRYLIKTRGQQVTLSCSPISGHRSVSWYQQTPGQGLQFLFEYFSETQRNKGNFPGRFSGRQFSNSRSEMNVSTLELGDSALYLCASSFIGAYEQYFGPGTRLTVT.

This clonotype was detected a few times. The V call is TRBV20-1, the J call TRBJ2-1, with 9 nucleotides matching TRBD2. Germline V gene data show CDR1 as DFQATT and CDR2 as SNEGSKA (reference sequence). This CDR3 comprises 14 residues. V lost 5 bases, J lost 4 bases, and 6 bases stayed unmatched. Here the CDR3 DNA reads TGCAGTGCTGCGGGACTAGCAGTTTACAATGAGCAGTTCTTC. Encoded protein: CSAAGLAVYNEQFF.

This clonotype occurred a few times. The chain joins TRBV5-5 to TRBJ2-2; no clear D. Per germline, CDR1 SGHKS and CDR2 YYEKEE (reference sequence). This CDR3 has 18 amino acids. Trimming shortened V by 0 bases and J by 0 bases, and 15 bases separated the two germline ends. The CDR3 is CASSLAPMTQTNTGELFF. The CDR3 bases are TGTGCCAGCAGCTTGGCCCCTATGACGCAAACGAACACCGGGGAGCTGTTTTTT.

This clonotype showed up many times. The chain carries TRBV12-3 or TRBV12-4 and TRBJ1-5; maybe TRBD1 (5 bases). CDR3 size: 14 residues. With 5 bases removed from V and 3 bases from J, the gap between germline ends came to 11 bases. The CDR3 region has the DNA TGTGCCAGCAGTACCAGGGTGGACAATCAGCCCCAGCATTTT. Protein product: CASSTRVDNQPQHF.

This clonotype showed up many times. This chain uses TRBV12-3 or TRBV12-4 with TRBJ1-2; tentative D call: TRBD1 (6 bases). CDR3 length equals 14 residues. Trimming pared 0 bases from V and 7 bases from J, leaving 12 bases between. CDR3 nucleotide sequence: TGTGCCAGCAGTTTAGCAGGGGGTCTAGGTGGCTACACCTTC. This translates into CASSLAGGLGGYTF.